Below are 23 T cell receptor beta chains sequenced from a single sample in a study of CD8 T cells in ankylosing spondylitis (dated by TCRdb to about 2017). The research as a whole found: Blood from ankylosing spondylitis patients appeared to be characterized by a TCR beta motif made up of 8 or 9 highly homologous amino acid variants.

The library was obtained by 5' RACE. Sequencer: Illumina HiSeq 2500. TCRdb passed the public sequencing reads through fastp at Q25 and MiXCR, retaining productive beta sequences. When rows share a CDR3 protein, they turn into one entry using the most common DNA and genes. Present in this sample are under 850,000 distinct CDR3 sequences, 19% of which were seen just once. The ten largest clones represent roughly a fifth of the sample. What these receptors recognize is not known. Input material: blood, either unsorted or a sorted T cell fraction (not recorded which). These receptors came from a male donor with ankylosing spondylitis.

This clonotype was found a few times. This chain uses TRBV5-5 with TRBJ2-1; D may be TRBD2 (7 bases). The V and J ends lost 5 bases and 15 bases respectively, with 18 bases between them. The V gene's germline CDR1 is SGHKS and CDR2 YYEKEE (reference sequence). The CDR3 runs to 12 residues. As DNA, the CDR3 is TGTGCCAGCAGTCAACGGGGGGCCTCTGGGTTCTTC. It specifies CASSQRGASGFF. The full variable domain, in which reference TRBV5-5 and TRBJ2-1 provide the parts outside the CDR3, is DAGVTQSPTHLIKTRGQQVTLRCSPISGHKSVSWYQQVLGQGPQFIFQYYEKEERGRGNFPDRFSARQFPNYSSELNVNALLLGDSALYLCASSQRGASGFFGPGTRLTVL.

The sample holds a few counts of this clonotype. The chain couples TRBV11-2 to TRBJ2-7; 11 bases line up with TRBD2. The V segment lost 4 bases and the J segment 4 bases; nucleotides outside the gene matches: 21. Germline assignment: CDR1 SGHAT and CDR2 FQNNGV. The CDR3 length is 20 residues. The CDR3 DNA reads TGTGCCAGCAGCTCCCCCCAGAGCGGACTAGCGGGCGGTAAAAAATACGAGCAGTACTTC. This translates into CASSSPQSGLAGGKKYEQYF.

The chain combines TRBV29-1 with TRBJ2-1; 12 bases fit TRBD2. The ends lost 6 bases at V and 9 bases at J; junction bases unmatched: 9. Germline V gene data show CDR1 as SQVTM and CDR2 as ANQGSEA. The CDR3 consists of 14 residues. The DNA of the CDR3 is TGCAGCGTCCGACTAGCGGGGGCCCTCGGTGAGCAGTTCTTC. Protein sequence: CSVRLAGALGEQFF.

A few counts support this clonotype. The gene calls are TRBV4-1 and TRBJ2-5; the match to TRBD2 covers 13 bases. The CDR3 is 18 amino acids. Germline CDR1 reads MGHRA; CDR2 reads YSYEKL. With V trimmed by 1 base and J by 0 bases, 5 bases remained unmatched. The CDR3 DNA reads TGCGCCAGCAGCCAAGGCACTAGCGGGGGGGCGTACCAAGAGACCCAGTACTTC. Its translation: CASSQGTSGGAYQETQYF.

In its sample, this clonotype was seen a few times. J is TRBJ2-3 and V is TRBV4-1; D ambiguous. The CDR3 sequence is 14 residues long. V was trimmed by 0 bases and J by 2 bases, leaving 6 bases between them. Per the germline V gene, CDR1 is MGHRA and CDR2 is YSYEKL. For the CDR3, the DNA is TGCGCCAGCAGCCAAGATAACCCCACAGATACGCAGTATTTT. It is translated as CASSQDNPTDTQYF.

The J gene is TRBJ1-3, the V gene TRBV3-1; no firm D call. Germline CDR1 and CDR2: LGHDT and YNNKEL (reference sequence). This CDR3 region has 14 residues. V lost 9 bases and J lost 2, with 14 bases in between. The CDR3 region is CASRDFGAGNTIYF. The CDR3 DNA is TGTGCCAGTCGAGACTTTGGGGCTGGAAACACCATATATTTT.

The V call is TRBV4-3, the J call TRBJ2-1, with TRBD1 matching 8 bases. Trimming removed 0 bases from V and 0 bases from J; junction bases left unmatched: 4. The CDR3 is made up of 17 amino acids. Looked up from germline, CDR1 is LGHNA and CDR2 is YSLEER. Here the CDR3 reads CASSQDRDRSSYNEQFF. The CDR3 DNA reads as TGCGCCAGCAGCCAAGATCGGGACAGGAGCTCCTACAATGAGCAGTTCTTC.

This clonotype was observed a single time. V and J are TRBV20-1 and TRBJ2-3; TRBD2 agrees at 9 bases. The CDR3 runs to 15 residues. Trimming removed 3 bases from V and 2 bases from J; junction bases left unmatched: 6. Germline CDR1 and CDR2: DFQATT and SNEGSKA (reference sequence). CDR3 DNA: TGCAGTGCTAGTCCTCTAGCGGGGAACACAGATACGCAGTATTTT. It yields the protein CSASPLAGNTDTQYF.

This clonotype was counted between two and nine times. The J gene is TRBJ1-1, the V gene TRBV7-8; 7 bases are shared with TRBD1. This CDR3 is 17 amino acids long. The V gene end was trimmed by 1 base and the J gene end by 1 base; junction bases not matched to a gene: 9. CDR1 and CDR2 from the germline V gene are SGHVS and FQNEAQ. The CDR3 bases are TGTGCCAGCAGCTTAGGATTAGGGGGCAGGAAGAACACTGAAGCTTTCTTT. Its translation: CASSLGLGGRKNTEAFF.

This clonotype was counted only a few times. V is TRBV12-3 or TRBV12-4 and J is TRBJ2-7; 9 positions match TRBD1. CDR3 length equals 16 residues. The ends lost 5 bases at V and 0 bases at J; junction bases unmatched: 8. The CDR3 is CASSGSGTGSSYEQYF. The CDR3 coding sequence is TGTGCCAGCAGTGGATCCGGGACAGGGAGCTCCTACGAGCAGTACTTC.

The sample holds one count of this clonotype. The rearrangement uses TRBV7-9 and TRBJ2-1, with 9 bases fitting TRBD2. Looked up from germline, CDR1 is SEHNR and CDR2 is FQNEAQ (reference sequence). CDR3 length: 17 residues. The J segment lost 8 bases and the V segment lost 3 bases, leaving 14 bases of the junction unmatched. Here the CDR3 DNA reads TGTGCCAGCAGCTTTCTGGGCGCTAGCGGGGCCCAGGATGAGCAGTTCTTC. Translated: CASSFLGASGAQDEQFF.

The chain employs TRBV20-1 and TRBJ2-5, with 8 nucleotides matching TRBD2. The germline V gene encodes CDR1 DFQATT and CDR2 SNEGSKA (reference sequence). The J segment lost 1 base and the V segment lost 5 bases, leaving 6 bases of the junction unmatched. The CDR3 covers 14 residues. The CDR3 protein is CSAPLAGLQETQYF. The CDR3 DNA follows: TGCAGTGCTCCGTTAGCGGGACTCCAAGAGACCCAGTACTTC.

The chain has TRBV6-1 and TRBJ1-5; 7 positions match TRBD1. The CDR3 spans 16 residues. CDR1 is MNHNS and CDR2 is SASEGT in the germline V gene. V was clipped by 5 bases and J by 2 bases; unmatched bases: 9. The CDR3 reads CASSRTGAGGNQPQHF. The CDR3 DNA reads TGTGCCAGCAGTAGAACAGGGGCCGGGGGCAATCAGCCCCAGCATTTT.

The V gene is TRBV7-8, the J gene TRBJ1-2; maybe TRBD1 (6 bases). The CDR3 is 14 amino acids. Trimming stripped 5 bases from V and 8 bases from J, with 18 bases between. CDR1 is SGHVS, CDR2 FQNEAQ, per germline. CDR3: CASSTRDTLIGYTF. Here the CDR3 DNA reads TGTGCCAGCAGCACCCGGGACACCCTGATAGGCTACACCTTC. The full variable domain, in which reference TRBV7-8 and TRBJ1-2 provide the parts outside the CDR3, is GAGVSQSPRYKVAKRGQDVALRCDPISGHVSLFWYQQALGQGPEFLTYFQNEAQLDKSGLPSDRFFAERPEGSVSTLKIQRTQQEDSAVYLCASSTRDTLIGYTFGSGTRLTVV.

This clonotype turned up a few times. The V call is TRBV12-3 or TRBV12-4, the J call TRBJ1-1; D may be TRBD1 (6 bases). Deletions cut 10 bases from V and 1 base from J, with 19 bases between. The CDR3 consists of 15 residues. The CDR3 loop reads CATSSPSRGNTEAFF. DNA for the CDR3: TGTGCCACCTCTTCCCCTAGCAGGGGGAACACTGAAGCTTTCTTT.

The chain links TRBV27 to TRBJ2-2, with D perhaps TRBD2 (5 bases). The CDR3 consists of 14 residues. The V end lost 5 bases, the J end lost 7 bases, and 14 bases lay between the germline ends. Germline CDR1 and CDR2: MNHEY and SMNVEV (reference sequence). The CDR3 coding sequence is TGTGCCAGCAGTCCAGGACTGTCGATCGGGGAGCTGTTTTTT. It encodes CASSPGLSIGELFF.

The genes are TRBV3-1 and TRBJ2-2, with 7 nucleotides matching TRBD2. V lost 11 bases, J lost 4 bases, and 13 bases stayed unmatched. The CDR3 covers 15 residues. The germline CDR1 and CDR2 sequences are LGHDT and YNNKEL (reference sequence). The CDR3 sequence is CAAQERGGGTGELFF. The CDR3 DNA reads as TGTGCCGCCCAAGAAAGGGGCGGGGGCACCGGGGAGCTGTTTTTT.

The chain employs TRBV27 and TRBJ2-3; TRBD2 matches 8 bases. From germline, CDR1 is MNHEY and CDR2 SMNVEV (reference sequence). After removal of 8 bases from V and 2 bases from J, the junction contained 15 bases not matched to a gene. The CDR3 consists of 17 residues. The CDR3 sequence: CASEARRGGQYTDTQYF. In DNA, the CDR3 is TGTGCCAGCGAAGCAAGACGGGGGGGCCAGTACACAGATACGCAGTATTTT.

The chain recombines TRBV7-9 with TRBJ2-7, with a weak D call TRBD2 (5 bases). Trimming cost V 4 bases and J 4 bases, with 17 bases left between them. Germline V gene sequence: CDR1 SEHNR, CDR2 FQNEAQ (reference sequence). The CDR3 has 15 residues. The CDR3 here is CASSSSELELYEQYF. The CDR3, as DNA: TGTGCCAGCAGCTCCTCAGAACTAGAACTTTACGAGCAGTACTTC.

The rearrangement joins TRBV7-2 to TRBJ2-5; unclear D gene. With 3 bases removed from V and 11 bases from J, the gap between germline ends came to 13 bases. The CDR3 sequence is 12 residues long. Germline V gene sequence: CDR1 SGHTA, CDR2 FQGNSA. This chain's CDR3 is CASSFAGRPQYF. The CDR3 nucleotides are TGTGCCAGCAGCTTCGCCGGGCGCCCGCAGTACTTC.

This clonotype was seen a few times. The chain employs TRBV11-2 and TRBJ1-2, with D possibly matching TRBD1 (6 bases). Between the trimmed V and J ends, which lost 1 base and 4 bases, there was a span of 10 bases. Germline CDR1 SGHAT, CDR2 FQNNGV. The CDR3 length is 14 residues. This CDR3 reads CASSLASGVYGYTF. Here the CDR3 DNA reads TGTGCCAGCAGCTTAGCGTCAGGGGTCTATGGCTACACCTTC.

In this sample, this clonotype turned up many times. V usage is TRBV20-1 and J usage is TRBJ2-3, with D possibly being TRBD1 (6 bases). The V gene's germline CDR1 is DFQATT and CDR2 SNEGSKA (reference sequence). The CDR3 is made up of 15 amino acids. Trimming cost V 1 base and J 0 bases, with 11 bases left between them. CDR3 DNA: TGCAGTGCTAGAGGTGGGGGCCGGAGCACAGATACGCAGTATTTT. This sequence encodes CSARGGGRSTDTQYF.

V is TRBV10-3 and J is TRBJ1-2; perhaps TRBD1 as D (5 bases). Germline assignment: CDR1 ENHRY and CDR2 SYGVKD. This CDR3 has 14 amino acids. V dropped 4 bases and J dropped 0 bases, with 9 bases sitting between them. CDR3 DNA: TGTGCCATCAGTGGCGGGACTACTAACTATGGCTACACCTTC. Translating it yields CAISGGTTNYGYTF.